Listed below are T cell receptor beta chains from one sample, sequenced in a study of T cells after yellow fever vaccination. TCRdb recomputed calls from the 5' RACE reads with MiXCR, one row per CDR3 protein. Altogether roughly 320,000 distinct CDR3 sequences are present, roughly a tenth being singletons, with the ten largest covering about 3.3%. Source: CD4+ T cells sorted from PBMCs, taken 45 days after the yellow fever booster vaccination. The receptors come from a man aged 18 to 30 who received the YFV17D yellow fever vaccine. CDR3s include the opening cysteine and the closing phenylalanine or tryptophan. The D gene is left open where the match is weak. Size values are once, few and many counts, or a class for expanded clones, and some rows have none.

CDR3 length: 15; J gene: TRBJ1-6; V gene: TRBV7-3; clone size: NA; D gene: TRBD1; CDR3 protein: CASSAGGGAGSPLHF; CDR3 DNA: TGTGCCAGCAGCGCGGGAGGGGGCGCGGGTTCACCCCTCCACTTT
CDR3 length: 14; J gene: TRBJ2-3; V gene: TRBV7-9; clone size: NA; D gene: NA; CDR3 protein: CASSQDISTDTQYF; CDR3 DNA: TGTGCCAGCAGCCAGGACATCAGCACAGATACGCAGTATTTT
CDR3 length: 13; J gene: TRBJ2-7; V gene: TRBV6-2/TRBV6-3; clone size: NA; D gene: NA; CDR3 protein: CASRKTVRYEQYF; CDR3 DNA: TGTGCCAGCAGAAAGACAGTCCGCTACGAGCAGTACTTC
CDR3 length: 15; J gene: TRBJ1-1; V gene: TRBV5-1; clone size: NA; D gene: NA; CDR3 protein: CASSSLSVGNTEAFF; CDR3 DNA: TGCGCCAGCAGCTCCCTTTCCGTGGGGAACACTGAAGCTTTCTTT
CDR3 length: 15; J gene: TRBJ1-1; V gene: TRBV3-1; clone size: few; D gene: TRBD1; CDR3 protein: CASSNYRGRNTEAFF; CDR3 DNA: TGTGCCAGCAGCAACTACAGGGGGCGGAACACTGAAGCTTTCTTT
CDR3 length: 16; J gene: TRBJ1-5; V gene: TRBV12-3/TRBV12-4; clone size: many; D gene: TRBD1; CDR3 protein: CASSQGQGLGNQPQHF; CDR3 DNA: TGTGCCAGCAGTCAGGGACAGGGGTTGGGCAATCAGCCCCAGCATTTT
CDR3 length: 14; J gene: TRBJ2-1; V gene: TRBV5-4; clone size: few; D gene: TRBD1; CDR3 protein: CASSSQDRGREQFF; CDR3 DNA: TGTGCCAGCAGCTCCCAGGACAGGGGGAGGGAGCAGTTCTTC
CDR3 length: 14; J gene: TRBJ2-7; V gene: TRBV7-2; clone size: many; D gene: NA; CDR3 protein: CASSLVGSSYEQYF; CDR3 DNA: TGTGCCAGCAGCTTAGTCGGCAGCTCCTACGAGCAGTACTTC
CDR3 length: 15; J gene: TRBJ2-3; V gene: TRBV5-4; clone size: few; D gene: NA; CDR3 protein: CASSLGQGRKDTQYF; CDR3 DNA: TGTGCCAGCAGCTTGGGCCAGGGGAGGAAAGATACGCAGTATTTT
CDR3 length: 18; J gene: TRBJ1-4; V gene: TRBV4-3; clone size: many; D gene: NA; CDR3 protein: CASSQDWVETGRSEKLFF; CDR3 DNA: TGCGCCAGCAGCCAAGATTGGGTGGAAACAGGGAGGAGTGAAAAACTGTTTTTT
CDR3 length: 13; J gene: TRBJ2-1; V gene: TRBV7-3; clone size: NA; D gene: NA; CDR3 protein: CASSTLAPNEQFF; CDR3 DNA: TGTGCCAGCAGCACGCTAGCCCCCAATGAGCAGTTCTTC
CDR3 length: 14; J gene: TRBJ1-2; V gene: TRBV4-3; clone size: few; D gene: NA; CDR3 protein: CASSQESEGGGYTF; CDR3 DNA: TGCGCCAGCAGCCAAGAGTCTGAGGGAGGGGGCTACACCTTC
CDR3 length: 16; J gene: TRBJ1-1; V gene: TRBV18; clone size: few; D gene: TRBD1; CDR3 protein: CASSARSTGGGTEAFF; CDR3 DNA: TGTGCCAGCTCGGCCCGAAGTACAGGGGGAGGGACTGAAGCTTTCTTT
CDR3 length: 15; J gene: TRBJ2-4; V gene: TRBV4-3; clone size: many; D gene: NA; CDR3 protein: CASSQGGLAKNIQYF; CDR3 DNA: TGCGCCAGCAGCCAAGGAGGTCTAGCCAAAAACATTCAGTACTTC
CDR3 length: 14; J gene: TRBJ1-5; V gene: TRBV12-3/TRBV12-4; clone size: once; D gene: TRBD1; CDR3 protein: CASSQLDRVQPQHF; CDR3 DNA: TGTGCCAGCAGTCAGTTGGACAGGGTGCAGCCCCAGCATTTT
CDR3 length: 16; J gene: TRBJ2-5; V gene: TRBV18; clone size: many; D gene: TRBD2; CDR3 protein: CASSPLVTSGTETQYF; CDR3 DNA: TGTGCCAGCTCACCCCTCGTTACTAGCGGGACAGAGACCCAGTACTTC
CDR3 length: 16; J gene: TRBJ1-4; V gene: TRBV7-9; clone size: few; D gene: NA; CDR3 protein: CASSFGGGHKNEKLFF; CDR3 DNA: TGTGCCAGCAGCTTTGGCGGCGGGCACAAGAATGAAAAACTGTTTTTT
CDR3 length: 14; J gene: TRBJ1-5; V gene: TRBV29-1; clone size: NA; D gene: TRBD1; CDR3 protein: CSVQATGLDQPQHF; CDR3 DNA: TGCAGCGTTCAAGCGACAGGGTTGGATCAGCCCCAGCATTTT
CDR3 length: 15; J gene: TRBJ2-7; V gene: TRBV11-2; clone size: NA; D gene: TRBD1; CDR3 protein: CASSISRDRGREQYF; CDR3 DNA: TGTGCCAGCAGCATTTCCCGGGACAGGGGTCGCGAGCAGTACTTC
CDR3 length: 13; J gene: TRBJ2-5; V gene: TRBV5-1; clone size: many; D gene: NA; CDR3 protein: CASSMIVQETQYF; CDR3 DNA: TGCGCCAGCAGCATGATAGTACAAGAGACCCAGTACTTC
CDR3 length: 11; J gene: TRBJ2-1; V gene: TRBV14; clone size: many; D gene: NA; CDR3 protein: CASSTYNEQFF; CDR3 DNA: TGTGCCAGCAGCACCTACAATGAGCAGTTCTTC
CDR3 length: 15; J gene: TRBJ2-4; V gene: TRBV7-2; clone size: few; D gene: TRBD2; CDR3 protein: CASSLNGGGANIQYF; CDR3 DNA: TGTGCCAGCAGCTTGAATGGCGGGGGGGCAAACATTCAGTACTTC
CDR3 length: 14; J gene: TRBJ1-2; V gene: TRBV20-1; clone size: NA; D gene: TRBD1; CDR3 protein: CSASRDRALGGYTF; CDR3 DNA: TGCAGTGCTAGTCGGGACAGGGCTTTGGGTGGCTACACCTTC
CDR3 length: 14; J gene: TRBJ2-5; V gene: TRBV7-9; clone size: many; D gene: NA; CDR3 protein: CASSYSTSAETQYF; CDR3 DNA: TGTGCCAGCAGTTACTCGACTAGTGCCGAGACCCAGTACTTC
CDR3 length: 15; J gene: TRBJ2-2; V gene: TRBV6-5; clone size: many; D gene: NA; CDR3 protein: CASSYSLIQTGELFF; CDR3 DNA: TGTGCCAGCAGTTACTCATTAATCCAAACCGGGGAGCTGTTTTTT
CDR3 length: 14; J gene: TRBJ2-3; V gene: TRBV20-1; clone size: many; D gene: NA; CDR3 protein: CSAIWDGGTDTQYF; CDR3 DNA: TGCAGTGCAATCTGGGACGGGGGCACGGATACGCAGTATTTT
CDR3 length: 12; J gene: TRBJ1-4; V gene: TRBV29-1; clone size: few; D gene: NA; CDR3 protein: CSVANGPGKLFF; CDR3 DNA: TGCAGCGTTGCAAATGGGCCCGGAAAACTGTTTTTT
CDR3 length: 15; J gene: TRBJ2-5; V gene: TRBV25-1; clone size: few; D gene: TRBD2; CDR3 protein: CASSGGAFMTETQYF; CDR3 DNA: TGTGCCAGCAGCGGGGGGGCTTTCATGACAGAGACCCAGTACTTC
CDR3 length: 17; J gene: TRBJ1-1; V gene: TRBV4-2; clone size: NA; D gene: TRBD1; CDR3 protein: CASSPAGTGNLRTEAFF; CDR3 DNA: TGTGCCAGCAGCCCAGCCGGGACAGGCAACCTACGGACTGAAGCTTTCTTT
CDR3 length: 16; J gene: TRBJ2-2; V gene: TRBV3-1; clone size: few; D gene: NA; CDR3 protein: CASSLLPPGNTGELFF; CDR3 DNA: TGTGCCAGCAGCCTGCTACCCCCGGGGAACACCGGGGAGCTGTTTTTT
CDR3 length: 15; J gene: TRBJ2-5; V gene: TRBV27; clone size: few; D gene: NA; CDR3 protein: CASRPTTGLQETQYF; CDR3 DNA: TGTGCCAGCAGGCCAACGACGGGGCTTCAAGAGACCCAGTACTTC
CDR3 length: 13; J gene: TRBJ1-6; V gene: TRBV5-1; clone size: NA; D gene: NA; CDR3 protein: CASRRDTNSPLHF; CDR3 DNA: TGCGCCAGCAGACGGGACACTAATTCACCCCTCCACTTT
CDR3 length: 15; J gene: TRBJ1-3; V gene: TRBV4-2; clone size: NA; D gene: TRBD1; CDR3 protein: CASSPQTGSGNTIYF; CDR3 DNA: TGTGCCAGCAGCCCTCAGACAGGGTCTGGAAACACCATATATTTT
CDR3 length: 18; J gene: TRBJ2-1; V gene: TRBV27; clone size: few; D gene: TRBD1; CDR3 protein: CASSFLQGAQRGLHEQFF; CDR3 DNA: TGTGCCAGCAGTTTCTTACAGGGGGCGCAACGAGGGTTACATGAGCAGTTCTTC
CDR3 length: 12; J gene: TRBJ2-1; V gene: TRBV6-2/TRBV6-3; clone size: NA; D gene: NA; CDR3 protein: CASSGRVYEQFF; CDR3 DNA: TGTGCCAGCAGCGGACGGGTCTATGAGCAGTTCTTC